Given below is one T cell receptor beta chain in context. MiXCR, run by TCRdb on the RT-PCR reads, gives a single entry per CDR3 protein. The sample yields 590,000 or so distinct CDR3 sequences, around 15% seen once. The sample comes from a study of response to subunit inactivated influenza vaccine. J lost 6 bases, V lost 3 bases, and 3 bases had no gene match. CDR1 and CDR2 from the germline V gene are SGDLS and YYNGEE. This CDR3 is 14 amino acids long. The starting material was PBMCs from blood, obtained 14 to 15 days before vaccination. The TCR comes from a man aged 45-65 years who received an inactivated influenza vaccine. V usage is TRBV9 and J usage is TRBJ2-1; 10 bases are a match to TRBD2. CDR3 coding DNA: TGTGCCAGCAGCGCCGGGACTAGCGTCAATGAGCAGTTCTTC. Amino acid sequence: CASSAGTSVNEQFF.